Shown below are 5 T cell receptor beta chains from a single sample sequenced in a study of regulatory dendritic cells for organ transplantation. Sequencing was performed with immunoSEQ multiplex PCR; in TCRdb, only in-frame clones are kept and a portion is missing. The sample includes 10,000 to 11,000 clones, roughly 65% of them seen just once. These receptors have no identified antigens. CFSE-labeled sorted T cells met regulatory or mature dendritic cells for roughly 5 days. The sequenced sample consisted of naive CD4+ T cells from blood cultured with dendritic cells. Subset defined: CD45RA+ naive T cells. These receptors originate from a human donor in good health.

The chain combines TRBV9 with TRBJ2-3; D gene uncertain. Germline V gives CDR1 SGDLS, CDR2 YYNGEE. The CDR3 spans 14 residues. Deletions cut 0 bases from V and 2 bases from J, with 7 bases between. In DNA, the CDR3 is TGTGCCAGCAGCGTAGTCAGTCTCACAGATACGCAGTATTTT. This encodes CASSVVSLTDTQYF.

The chain links TRBV6-5 to TRBJ1-6; D uncertain. Germline V CDR1 and CDR2: MNHEY, SVGAGI. V was cut by 5 bases and J by 10 bases, with 9 bases left in between. The CDR3 covers 12 residues. This chain's CDR3 is CASSATGSPLHF. DNA of the CDR3: TGTGCCAGCAGTGCAACCGGGTCACCCCTCCACTTT.

The rearrangement links TRBV18 to TRBJ1-1, with 7 bases identical to TRBD1. The trim removed 3 bases at V and 4 bases at J, leaving 2 bases unmatched. This CDR3 comprises 13 residues. Germline V CDR1 and CDR2: KGHSH, LQKENI. DNA for the CDR3: TGTGCCAGCTCACCGGACAGGTTCACTGAAGCTTTCTTT. Translating it yields CASSPDRFTEAFF. Full variable domain (missing parts from reference TRBV18 and TRBJ1-1): NAGVMQNPRHLVRRRGQEARLRCSPMKGHSHVYWYRQLPEEGLKFMVYLQKENIIDESGMPKERFSAEFPKEGPSILRIQQVVRGDSAAYFCASSPDRFTEAFFGQGTRLTVV.

In its sample, this clone was seen once. The chain uses TRBV5-6 and TRBJ1-1; no clear D. This CDR3 region has 14 residues. Trimming pared 6 bases from V and 4 bases from J, leaving 16 bases between. Per the germline V gene, CDR1 is SGHDT and CDR2 is YYEEEE. The CDR3 reads CASTWERLGTEAFF. Here the CDR3 DNA reads TGTGCCAGCACTTGGGAGAGGTTGGGCACTGAAGCTTTCTTT.

The rearrangement links TRBV5-1 to TRBJ1-2, with D perhaps matching TRBD1 (5 bases). CDR1 and CDR2 (germline): SGHRS, YFSETQ. Trimming pared 5 bases from V and 4 bases from J, leaving 12 bases between. CDR3 length: 13 amino acids. CDR3 loop: CASRGQGIYGYTF. CDR3 DNA sequence: TGCGCCAGCAGGGGCCAGGGTATCTATGGCTACACCTTC. The variable domain in full, completed from reference TRBV5-1 and TRBJ1-2, reads KAGVTQTPRYLIKTRGQQVTLSCSPISGHRSVSWYQQTPGQGLQFLFEYFSETQRNKGNFPGRFSGRQFSNSRSEMNVSTLELGDSALYLCASRGQGIYGYTFGSGTRLTVV.